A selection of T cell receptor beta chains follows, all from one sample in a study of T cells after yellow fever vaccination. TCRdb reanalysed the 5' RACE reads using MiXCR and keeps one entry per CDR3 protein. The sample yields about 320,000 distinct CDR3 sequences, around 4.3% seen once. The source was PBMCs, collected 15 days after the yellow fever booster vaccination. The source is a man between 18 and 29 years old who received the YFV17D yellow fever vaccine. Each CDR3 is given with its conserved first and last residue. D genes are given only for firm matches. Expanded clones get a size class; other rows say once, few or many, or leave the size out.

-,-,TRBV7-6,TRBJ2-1,TGTGCCAGCAGCTGGGGCCCCGGGACTCCCTACAATGAGCAGTTCTTC,CASSWGPGTPYNEQFF
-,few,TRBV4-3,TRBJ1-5,TGCGCCAGCAGCCAAGGCCAGGGGCCGAGTCAGCCCCAGCATTTT,CASSQGQGPSQPQHF
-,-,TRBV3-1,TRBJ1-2,TGTGCCAGCAGCCAAGTGACAGGTCCTTATGGCTACACCTTC,CASSQVTGPYGYTF
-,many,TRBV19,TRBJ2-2,TGTGCCAGTAGTAGAGGACTGTTCCCGGCGAACACCGGGGAGCTGTTTTTT,CASSRGLFPANTGELFF
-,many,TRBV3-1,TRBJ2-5,TGTGCCAGCAGCTGGTTAAGGGAGACCCAGTACTTC,CASSWLRETQYF
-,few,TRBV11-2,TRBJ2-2,TGTGCCAGCAGCCCACGGTGGGGAGTCAACACCGGGGAGCTGTTTTTT,CASSPRWGVNTGELFF
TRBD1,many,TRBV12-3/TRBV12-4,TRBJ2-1,TGTGCCAGCAGTCCCACCGGGACAGGGTCCTACAATGAGCAGTTCTTC,CASSPTGTGSYNEQFF
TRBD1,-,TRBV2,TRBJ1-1,TGTGCCATCGGGACAGAAATGAACACTGAAGCTTTCTTT,CAIGTEMNTEAFF
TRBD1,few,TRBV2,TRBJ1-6,TGTGCCAGCAAGGGGGACAGCCATAATTCACCCCTCCACTTT,CASKGDSHNSPLHF
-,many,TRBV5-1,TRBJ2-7,TGCGCCAGCAGCTCGGAGGGGGGTGCCTACGAGCAGTACTTC,CASSSEGGAYEQYF
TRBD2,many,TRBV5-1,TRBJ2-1,TGCGCCAGCAGCTTGGAACCAGCGGGGGGAAGTGAGCAGTTCTTC,CASSLEPAGGSEQFF
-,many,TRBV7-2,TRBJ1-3,TGTGCCAGCAGCTTTAATTCTGGAAACACCATATATTTT,CASSFNSGNTIYF
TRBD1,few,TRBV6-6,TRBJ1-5,TGTGCCAGCATCCAGGGGGGCGCGGGGCAGCCCCAGCATTTT,CASIQGGAGQPQHF
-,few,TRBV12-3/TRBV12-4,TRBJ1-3,TGTGCCAGCAGCCGAGGACTTGGGGGAGTAACCGGAAACACCATATATTTT,CASSRGLGGVTGNTIYF
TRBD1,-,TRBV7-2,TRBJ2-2,TGTGCCAGTAGGACAGGGTTCACCGGGGAGCTGTTTTTT,CASRTGFTGELFF
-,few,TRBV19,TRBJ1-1,TGTGCCAGCAACGTCGACGGAGACACTGAAGCTTTCTTT,CASNVDGDTEAFF
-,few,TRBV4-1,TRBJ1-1,TGCGCCAGCAGCCAAGATCCGGGGAGGGACACTGAAGCTTTCTTT,CASSQDPGRDTEAFF
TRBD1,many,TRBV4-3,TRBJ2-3,TGCGCCAGCAGCCAAGATTATCGGTCAGGGGGAGATACGCAGTATTTT,CASSQDYRSGGDTQYF
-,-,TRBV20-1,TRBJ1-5,TGCAGTGCTAGAGAGAGAGGGGGCAATCAGCCCCAGCATTTT,CSARERGGNQPQHF
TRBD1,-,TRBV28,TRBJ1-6,TGTGCCAGCAGCCCCGGGACAGCCTATAATTCACCCCTCCACTTT,CASSPGTAYNSPLHF
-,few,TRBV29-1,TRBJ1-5,TGCAGCGTTGCTCGGGGGGTGGGTCAGCCCCAGCATTTT,CSVARGVGQPQHF
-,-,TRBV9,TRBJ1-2,TGTGCCCGAAAAGGGGGGGCCTATGGCTACACCTTC,CARKGGAYGYTF
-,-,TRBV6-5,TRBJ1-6,TGTGCCAGCAGTTCCCCCCGCCACATCAATTCACCCCTCCACTTT,CASSSPRHINSPLHF
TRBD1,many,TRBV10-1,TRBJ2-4,TGCGCCAGCACTGCGGACAGGGTGGCCAAAAACATTCAGTACTTC,CASTADRVAKNIQYF
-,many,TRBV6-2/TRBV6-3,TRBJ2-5,TGTGCCAGCAGTTACCGGGGCCTAAGGTGGACCCAGTACTTC,CASSYRGLRWTQYF
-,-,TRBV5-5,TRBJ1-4,TGTGCCAGCAGCCGGGACCCGAATGGCGCAACTAATGAAAAACTGTTTTTT,CASSRDPNGATNEKLFF
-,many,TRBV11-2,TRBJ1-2,TGTGCCAGCAGCGGCCGGGACACTGGCTATGGCTACACCTTC,CASSGRDTGYGYTF
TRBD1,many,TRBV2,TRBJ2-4,TGTGCCAGCAGCCCCCCCGGTGGGACAGCTTTTGACAAAAACATTCAGTACTTC,CASSPPGGTAFDKNIQYF
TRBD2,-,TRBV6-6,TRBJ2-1,TGTGCCAGCAGTTATGGCCTAGCGGGGAACAATGAGCAGTTCTTC,CASSYGLAGNNEQFF
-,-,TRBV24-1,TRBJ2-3,TGTGCCACCGGTTGGACAGATACGCAGTATTTT,CATGWTDTQYF
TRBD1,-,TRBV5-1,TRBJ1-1,TGCGCCAGCAGCGTGGGACAGGGGGCACGAGCTTTCTTT,CASSVGQGARAFF
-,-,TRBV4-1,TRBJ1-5,TGCGCCAGCAGCCCGATTAGCAATCAGCCCCAGCATTTT,CASSPISNQPQHF
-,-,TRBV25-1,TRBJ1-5,TGTGCCAGCACCACACAGGGCCGGGGCAATCAGCCCCAGCATTTT,CASTTQGRGNQPQHF
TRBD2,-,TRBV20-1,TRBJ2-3,TGCAGTGCTGCACAGCGGGGGGGTTCGGATACGCAGTATTTT,CSAAQRGGSDTQYF
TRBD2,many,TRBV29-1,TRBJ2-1,TGCAGCGTTGTCGGGGGGGCTTCCAATGAGCAGTTCTTC,CSVVGGASNEQFF
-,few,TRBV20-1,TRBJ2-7,TGCAGTGCTAGATTATATCGGAATTACGAGCAGTACTTC,CSARLYRNYEQYF
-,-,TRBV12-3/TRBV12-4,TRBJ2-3,TGTGCCAGCAGTATGGACACCACAGATACGCAGTATTTT,CASSMDTTDTQYF
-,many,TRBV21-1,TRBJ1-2,TGTGCCAGCAGCAAAGCTGGGGGGTTGAGGGGCTACACCTTC,CASSKAGGLRGYTF
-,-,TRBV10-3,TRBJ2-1,TGTGCCATCAGTGAGTCAACCAGGGTGTTAAACAATGAGCAGTTCTTC,CAISESTRVLNNEQFF
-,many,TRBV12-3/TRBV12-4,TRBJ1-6,TGTGCCAGCAGTTTACCCCCAGGGATTTATAATTCACCCCTCCACTTT,CASSLPPGIYNSPLHF
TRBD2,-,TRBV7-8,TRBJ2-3,TGTGCCAGCAGCCTCCCGGCGATTAGCGGGGGGGCCTACCCCCCTAGCACAGATACGCAGTATTTT,CASSLPAISGGAYPPSTDTQYF
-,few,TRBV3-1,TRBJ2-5,TGTGCCAGCAGCACGCGACTCCAGCGGTTGGAGACCCAGTACTTC,CASSTRLQRLETQYF
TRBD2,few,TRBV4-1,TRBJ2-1,TGCGCCAGCAGCCAAGTATCTGGACTAGCGGGGGGGTCCTACAATGAGCAGTTCTTC,CASSQVSGLAGGSYNEQFF
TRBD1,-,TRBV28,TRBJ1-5,TGTGCCAGCAGTCCCCAGACAGGGCCGCAGCCCCAGCATTTT,CASSPQTGPQPQHF
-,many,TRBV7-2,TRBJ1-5,TGTGCCAGCAGCCAGAGAACAAGCAATCAGCCCCAGCATTTT,CASSQRTSNQPQHF
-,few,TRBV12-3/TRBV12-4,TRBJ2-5,TGTGCCAGCAGTCTAGAGACTGGCGCATGGGAGACCCAGTACTTC,CASSLETGAWETQYF